The 16 T cell receptor beta chains presented below share a single source sample, sequenced in a study of cytomegalovirus exposure and HLA in healthy donors. The PCR had 60 Vbeta and 13 Jbeta primers. The protocol was immunoSEQ multiplex PCR, while the TCRdb copy is restricted to in-frame clones and leaves out a portion. The data show roughly 65,000 clones, just under 80% seen once. Sequences were obtained from PBMCs. These receptor sequences come from a woman between 25 and 40 years old in good health and CMV-seronegative.

This clone has a handful of counts. The genes are TRBV30 and TRBJ1-6; 7 nucleotides line up with TRBD1. J was trimmed by 7 bases and V by 0 bases; bases with no gene match: 12. CDR3 size: 17 residues. The germline V gene encodes CDR1 GTSNPN and CDR2 SVGIG (reference sequence). This chain's CDR3 is CAWSVSGSGGGNSPLHF. The CDR3 DNA sequence: TGTGCCTGGAGTGTATCTGGTTCAGGGGGTGGAAATTCACCCCTCCACTTT. The full variable domain, with the rest looked up from reference TRBV30 and TRBJ1-6, is SQTIHQWPATLVQPVGSPLSLECTVEGTSNPNLYWYRQAAGRGLQLLFYSVGIGQISSEVPQNLSASRPQDRQFILSSKKLLLSDSGFYLCAWSVSGSGGGNSPLHFGNGTRLTVT.

The J gene is TRBJ2-7, the V gene TRBV11-2, with 9 bases aligning to TRBD1. Unmatched junction bases numbered 5, after V lost 4 bases and J lost 1 base. This CDR3 contains 15 residues. Germline CDR1 is SGHAT and CDR2 is FQNNGV. CDR3 loop: CASSSGQGLSYEQYF. In DNA form, the CDR3 reads TGTGCCAGCAGCTCCGGACAGGGGCTTTCCTACGAGCAGTACTTC.

The chain employs TRBV11-2 and TRBJ1-6; D perhaps matches TRBD1 (6 bases). Germline CDR1 SGHAT, CDR2 FQNNGV. Trimming cost V 7 bases and J 7 bases, with 14 bases left between them. The length of the CDR3 is 14 residues. CDR3 coding DNA: TGTGCCAGCACCTCCAGGACAGAGAATTCACCCCTCCACTTT. Amino acids: CASTSRTENSPLHF.

J is TRBJ1-5 and V is TRBV7-2; possible D gene TRBD1, 6 bases. This CDR3 contains 15 residues. With 5 bases removed from V and 7 bases from J, the gap between germline ends came to 18 bases. CDR1 and CDR2 from the germline V gene are SGHTA and FQGNSA. CDR3 bases: TGTGCCAGCAGCCCGGACAGTTTCATGACGCAGCCCCAGCATTTT. This encodes CASSPDSFMTQPQHF.

V gene TRBV29-1 combines with J gene TRBJ2-5; TRBD1 is a possible D gene (6 bases). This CDR3 has 12 residues. Germline-derived CDR1 and CDR2 are SQVTM and ANQGSEA. The ends were cut back, 7 bases at V and 3 bases at J, with 12 bases in the middle. The CDR3 loop is CSGRRTEETQYF. CDR3 bases: TGCAGCGGTAGAAGGACAGAAGAGACCCAGTACTTC.

In DNA, the CDR3 is TGTGCCAGCAGCTTGTGGCAGGGCTCCTACAATGAGCAGTTCTTC. Translation: CASSLWQGSYNEQFF. The V gene is TRBV5-4, the J gene TRBJ2-1; TRBD1 is a possible D gene (5 bases). Looked up from germline, CDR1 is SGHNT and CDR2 is YYREEE (reference sequence). The CDR3 is made up of 15 amino acids. V gave up 1 base and J gave up 0 bases, with 8 bases separating them.

The chain carries TRBV4-1 and TRBJ1-2; TRBD1 might be the D (6 bases). The CDR3 runs to 17 residues. The germline CDR1 and CDR2 sequences are MGHRA and YSYEKL. Trimming shortened V by 0 bases and J by 4 bases, and 18 bases separated the two germline ends. The CDR3 DNA reads as TGCGCCAGCAGCCAAGATTCTCCGGGAGGGGGGGTCTATGGCTACACCTTC. This translates into CASSQDSPGGGVYGYTF.

This chain joins TRBV29-1 and TRBJ2-5; 9 bases match TRBD1. This CDR3 region has 14 residues. Germline V gene sequence: CDR1 SQVTM, CDR2 ANQGSEA. The J segment lost 1 base and the V segment lost 8 bases, leaving 8 bases of the junction unmatched. The CDR3 DNA reads TGCAGCCTCTCCAAGACAGGGGGCCAAGAGACCCAGTACTTC. This gives the protein CSLSKTGGQETQYF.

The V gene is TRBV5-1, the J gene TRBJ2-1; D ambiguous. The CDR3 loop spans 15 amino acids. V was cut by 6 bases and J by 5 bases, with 18 bases left in between. The germline V gene has CDR1 SGHRS and CDR2 YFSETQ. CDR3 region: CASKTGSIANNEQFF. CDR3 nucleotide sequence: TGCGCCAGCAAGACTGGCTCCATCGCAAACAATGAGCAGTTCTTC.

The rearrangement links TRBV30 to TRBJ2-2; 8 bases match TRBD1. Germline V gene data show CDR1 as GTSNPN and CDR2 as SVGIG (reference sequence). The ends lost 3 bases at V and 1 base at J; junction bases unmatched: 10. The CDR3 loop spans 17 amino acids. CDR3 amino acids: CAWRARLGQVNTGELFF. CDR3 DNA: TGTGCCTGGAGGGCCCGCTTGGGACAGGTGAACACCGGGGAGCTGTTTTTT.

The V and J genes are TRBV5-1 and TRBJ1-4; tentatively, D is TRBD1 (6 bases). The germline V and J ends were trimmed by 1 base and 0 bases, with 16 bases remaining between them. The germline CDR1 and CDR2 sequences are SGHRS and YFSETQ. This CDR3 region has 18 residues. The CDR3 sequence is CASSLWGQAASTNEKLFF. The CDR3 bases are TGCGCCAGCAGCTTGTGGGGGCAGGCCGCTTCAACTAATGAAAAACTGTTTTTT.

The chain combines TRBV2 with TRBJ1-5; D unclear. CDR1 SNHLY and CDR2 FYNNEI come from the germline V gene. Trimming stripped 6 bases from V and 7 bases from J, with 7 bases between. The CDR3 extends over 11 amino acids. The CDR3 nucleotides read TGTGCCAGCAGACGGGAACAGCCCCAGCATTTT. The encoded protein is CASRREQPQHF.

The chain is built from TRBV7-9 and TRBJ2-7, with 8 bases matching TRBD2. J gave up 5 bases and V 5 bases, and 14 bases lay outside the gene matches. This CDR3 comprises 16 residues. Germline lookup yields CDR1 SEHNR and CDR2 FQNEAQ (reference sequence). The CDR3 spells CASSPPTSGTGDEQYF. The CDR3 bases are TGTGCCAGCAGCCCTCCCACTAGCGGCACCGGGGACGAGCAGTACTTC.

The sample holds one count of this clone. The chain uses TRBV4-1 and TRBJ1-6, with 9 positions matching TRBD1. The CDR3 contains 15 residues. The V gene's germline CDR1 is MGHRA and CDR2 YSYEKL. Trimming removed 1 base from V and 7 bases from J; junction bases left unmatched: 2. CDR3 region: CASSQVGQGNSPLHF. The CDR3 DNA sequence: TGCGCCAGCAGCCAAGTGGGACAGGGCAATTCACCCCTCCACTTT.

The V call is TRBV2, the J call TRBJ1-1; D is perhaps TRBD1 (5 bases). The ends were cut back, 6 bases at V and 0 bases at J, with 11 bases in the middle. Germline CDR1 is SNHLY and CDR2 is FYNNEI. This CDR3 spans 14 amino acids. The CDR3 DNA is TGTGCCAGCAGGGGGGGACTGGTGAACACTGAAGCTTTCTTT. Translated, it gives CASRGGLVNTEAFF.

The rearrangement uses TRBV27 and TRBJ1-1; D call uncertain. The CDR3 is 13 residues long. V lost 2 bases to trimming and J lost 2 bases, with 6 bases between them. CDR1 and CDR2 from the germline V gene are MNHEY and SMNVEV (reference sequence). The CDR3 is CASSLIKNTEAFF. In nucleotides, the CDR3 is TGTGCCAGCAGTTTAATCAAAAACACTGAAGCTTTCTTT.